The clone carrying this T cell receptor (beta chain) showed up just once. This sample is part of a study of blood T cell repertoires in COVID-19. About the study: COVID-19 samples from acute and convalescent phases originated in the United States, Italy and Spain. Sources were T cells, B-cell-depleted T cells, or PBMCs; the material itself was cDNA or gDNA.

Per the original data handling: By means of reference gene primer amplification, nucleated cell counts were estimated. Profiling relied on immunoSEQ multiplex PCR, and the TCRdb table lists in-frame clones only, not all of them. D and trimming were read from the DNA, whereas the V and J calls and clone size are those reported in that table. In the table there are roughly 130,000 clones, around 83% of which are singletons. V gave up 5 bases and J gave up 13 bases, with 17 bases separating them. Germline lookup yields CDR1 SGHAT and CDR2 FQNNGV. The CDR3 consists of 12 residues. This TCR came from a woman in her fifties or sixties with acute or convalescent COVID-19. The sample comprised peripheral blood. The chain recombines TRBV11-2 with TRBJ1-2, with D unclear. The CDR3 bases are TGTGCCAGCAGCCTCCCGAGTCCCACGGGCACCTTC. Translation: CASSLPSPTGTF.